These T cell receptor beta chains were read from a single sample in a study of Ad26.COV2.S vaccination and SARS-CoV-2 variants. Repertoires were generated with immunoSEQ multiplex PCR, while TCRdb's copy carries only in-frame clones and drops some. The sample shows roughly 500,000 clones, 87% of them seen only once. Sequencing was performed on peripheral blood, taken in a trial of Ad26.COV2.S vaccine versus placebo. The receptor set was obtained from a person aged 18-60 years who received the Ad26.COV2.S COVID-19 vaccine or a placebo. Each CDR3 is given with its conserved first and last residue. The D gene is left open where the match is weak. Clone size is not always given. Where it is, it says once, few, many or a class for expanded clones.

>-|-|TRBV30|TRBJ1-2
TGTGCCTGGAGTGTAGGGGCTGTGAGTAACTATGGCTACACCTTC
CAWSVGAVSNYGYTF
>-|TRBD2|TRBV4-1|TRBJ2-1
TGCGCCAGCAGCCGTATAGGGGGACTAGCGGGGGAGTTCTTC
CASSRIGGLAGEFF
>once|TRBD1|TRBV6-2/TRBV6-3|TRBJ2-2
TGTGCCAGCAGTTACTCGGGTGACAGGGCGGAGAAACCCGGGGAGCTGTTTTTT
CASSYSGDRAEKPGELFF
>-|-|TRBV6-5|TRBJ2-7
TGTGCCAGCAGTTCCGGACGCGAGCAGTACTTC
CASSSGREQYF
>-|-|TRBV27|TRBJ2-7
TGTGCCAGCAGTCCTCAGGGAACCTACGAGCAGTACTTC
CASSPQGTYEQYF
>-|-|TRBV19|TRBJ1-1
TGTGCCAGTAGTACCTGGGGCGGCGACACTGAAGCTTTCTTT
CASSTWGGDTEAFF
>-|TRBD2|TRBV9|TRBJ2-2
TGTGCCAGCACGGGCGGGAGCCCCACCGGGGAGCTGTTTTTT
CASTGGSPTGELFF
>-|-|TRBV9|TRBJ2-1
TGTGCCAGCAGCGTAGAGGCTAGCAATGAGCAGTTCTTC
CASSVEASNEQFF
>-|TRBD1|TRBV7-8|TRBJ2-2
TGTGCCAGCAGCACCTACAGGGGGAACACCGGGGAGCTGTTTTTT
CASSTYRGNTGELFF
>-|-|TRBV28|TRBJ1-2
TGTGCCAGCAGATCAGGGGAATATGGCTACACCTTC
CASRSGEYGYTF
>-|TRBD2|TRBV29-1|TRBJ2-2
TGCAGCGTTGGGAGTAGCGGGATCCCCGGGGAGCTGTTTTTT
CSVGSSGIPGELFF
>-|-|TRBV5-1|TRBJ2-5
TGCGCCAGCAGCAGGGACATTTCAAAAGAGACCCAGTACTTC
CASSRDISKETQYF
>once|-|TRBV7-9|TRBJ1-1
TGTGCCAGCAGCTTCCAAACATCTCTTGAGAGGAAGAACACTGAAGCTTTCTTT
CASSFQTSLERKNTEAFF
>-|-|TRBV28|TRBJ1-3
TGTGCCAGCAGTTTAGCAGGGCCGGGAGGAAACACCATATATTTT
CASSLAGPGGNTIYF
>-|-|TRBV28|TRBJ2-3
TGTGCCAGCAGTCTACTGGCACCAGATACGCAGTATTTT
CASSLLAPDTQYF
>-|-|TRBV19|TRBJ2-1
TGTGCCAGTAGTATCACAGGGTACAATGAGCAGTTCTTC
CASSITGYNEQFF